The clone carrying this T cell receptor beta chain was seen a few times. This sample is drawn from a study of blood T cell repertoires in COVID-19. Study in general: Spain, Italy and the United States supplied samples that represented acute and convalescent COVID-19. Sources were T cells, B-cell-depleted T cells, or PBMCs; the material itself was cDNA or gDNA.

Original processing methods: Reference gene primer amplification in the assay estimated nucleated cell counts. Repertoires were generated with immunoSEQ multiplex PCR, while TCRdb's copy carries only in-frame clones and drops some. Clonal size and the V and J genes are those of that table, whereas D and trimming came from the DNA. This table holds around 88,000 clones, over 70% found once. This receptor was obtained from a man between 45 and 60 years old who had recovered from COVID-19. What was sequenced was peripheral blood.

CDR3 protein: CASSFLGLDNEKLFF. The DNA of the CDR3 is TGTGCCAGCAGCTTCTTGGGGCTTGATAATGAAAAACTGTTTTTT. The chain recombines TRBV7-9 with TRBJ1-4; tentative D call: TRBD1 (5 bases). Germline V CDR1 and CDR2: SEHNR, FQNEAQ (reference sequence). The CDR3 length is 15 residues. Deletions cut 3 bases from V and 4 bases from J, with 12 bases between.